The 5 T cell receptor beta chains below come from one sample, sequenced in a study of identical twins. TCRdb re-derived calls from the 5' RACE reads in MiXCR, one entry per CDR3 protein. This sample yields approximately 280,000 distinct CDR3 sequences, of which roughly 8.6% are seen a single time; 2.1% belongs to the top ten. The data also belong to a second study, concerning yellow fever vaccine responses in identical twins.

The specimen sequenced was memory (CD45RO+) T cells sorted from blood. The receptors here all came from a woman aged 18-35 years in good health.

V usage is TRBV5-1 and J usage is TRBJ2-1, with 9 bases fitting TRBD2. This CDR3 has 16 residues. V lost 1 base to trimming and J lost 8 bases; unmatched junction nucleotides: 10. Germline loops: CDR1 SGHRS, CDR2 YFSETQ. The CDR3: CASSLRLAGPPDEQFF. The CDR3 DNA follows: TGCGCCAGCAGCTTGCGGCTAGCGGGGCCCCCCGATGAGCAGTTCTTC.

This clonotype was counted many times. The chain is built from TRBV7-9 and TRBJ1-1, with a weak D call TRBD1 (6 bases). The CDR3 is 17 residues long. Germline CDR1 is SEHNR and CDR2 is FQNEAQ (reference sequence). V dropped 1 base and J dropped 2 bases, with 17 bases sitting between them. This CDR3 is CASSLVGVRTDNTEAFF. The CDR3 bases are TGTGCCAGCAGCTTAGTAGGGGTAAGGACAGATAACACTGAAGCTTTCTTT.

This clonotype was counted a few times. The chain recombines TRBV6-2 or TRBV6-3 with TRBJ1-6, with D possibly TRBD1 on 5 matching bases. Trimming took 4 bases from V and 10 from J, leaving 14 bases between them. Germline assignment: CDR1 MNHEY and CDR2 SVGEGT. The CDR3 extends over 14 amino acids. The CDR3 DNA sequence: TGTGCCAGCAGTTTTACGGGACCGGGGTCACCCCTCCACTTT. Residues: CASSFTGPGSPLHF.

This clonotype was picked up many times. The chain is built from TRBV19 and TRBJ2-2; 9 bases match TRBD1. Germline loops: CDR1 LNHDA, CDR2 SQIVND (reference sequence). The V gene end was trimmed by 4 bases and the J gene end by 4 bases; junction bases not matched to a gene: 1. CDR3 length: 14 amino acids. Here the CDR3 DNA reads TGTGCCAGTAGTAGGGACAGGGTCACCGGGGAGCTGTTTTTT. Translating it yields CASSRDRVTGELFF.

On this clonotype itself: Since a much larger clone is just one base distant, this may be a read error. The chain couples TRBV12-3 or TRBV12-4 to TRBJ2-5, with D perhaps TRBD1 (6 bases). V was shortened by 1 base and J by 9 bases, with 12 bases between the two germline ends. CDR3 size: 13 residues. CDR3: CASSLGQGISQYF. The CDR3 nucleotides are TGTGCCAGCAGTTTAGGGCAGGGGATATCCCAGTACTTC.